This entry lists 27 T cell receptor beta chains sequenced from one sample in a study of blood T cell repertoires in COVID-19. Clones were read by immunoSEQ multiplex PCR, and TCRdb kept only the in-frame ones, dropping some. The table includes under 350,000 clones, around 86% detected once. The material sequenced was PBMCs or T cells enriched from blood (not recorded which). Source of these receptors: a woman aged 40-49 years with acute COVID-19.

This clone appeared a single time. V is TRBV11-2 and J is TRBJ1-1, with 10 nucleotides matching TRBD1. J lost 4 bases, V lost 1 base, and 3 bases had no gene match. CDR3 length: 15 residues. From germline, CDR1 is SGHAT and CDR2 FQNNGV. CDR3: CASSLVGQGLTEAFF. The CDR3 nucleotides are TGTGCCAGCAGCTTAGTGGGACAGGGGCTCACTGAAGCTTTCTTT.

This chain links TRBV18 with TRBJ1-1; TRBD1 is a possible D gene (6 bases). The CDR3 has 14 residues. CDR1 is KGHSH and CDR2 is LQKENI in the germline V gene. V was clipped by 1 base and J by 6 bases, with 12 bases between them. The CDR3 here is CASSPRYREPEAFF. The DNA for the CDR3 is TGTGCCAGCTCACCACGATACAGGGAGCCTGAAGCTTTCTTT.

The V gene is TRBV3-1 (or the pseudogene TRBV3-2), the J gene TRBJ1-5; 8 bases align to TRBD1. Germline trimming cut 3 bases from V and 7 bases from J; bases unmatched to any gene: 5. Germline V gene sequence: CDR1 LGHDT, CDR2 YNNKEL (reference sequence). The CDR3 length is 14 residues. CDR3 in amino acids: CASSHGTGGQPQHF. Written as DNA, the CDR3 is TGTGCCAGCAGCCACGGGACAGGCGGGCAGCCCCAGCATTTT.

The J gene is TRBJ1-2, the V gene TRBV7-2; tentative D call: TRBD1 (5 bases). The CDR3 spans 15 residues. Germline values: CDR1 SGHTA, CDR2 FQGNSA. V shed 1 base and J shed 8 bases, with 17 bases lying between them. CDR3 residues: CASSLGSSRAGGYTF. CDR3 coding DNA: TGTGCCAGCAGCTTAGGGTCGTCCAGGGCTGGGGGCTACACCTTC.

This clone was seen more than once but under ten times. The V and J genes are TRBV10-3 and TRBJ2-1; 7 bases align to TRBD1. The length of the CDR3 is 15 residues. V gave up 5 bases and J gave up 3 bases; unmatched junction bases: 7. Germline values: CDR1 ENHRY, CDR2 SYGVKD. CDR3 sequence (DNA): TGTGCCATCAGTTCTGACAGGGAAGACTACAATGAGCAGTTCTTC. It encodes CAISSDREDYNEQFF.

The chain recombines TRBV9 with TRBJ2-3, with TRBD2 matching over 12 bases. CDR1 SGDLS and CDR2 YYNGEE come from the germline V gene. J lost 5 bases, V lost 4 bases, and 11 bases had no gene match. The CDR3 extends over 17 amino acids. CDR3 DNA: TGTGCCAGCAGCTCTATGACTAGCGGGGGATATCAAGATACGCAGTATTTT. This translates into CASSSMTSGGYQDTQYF.

This chain connects TRBV6-2 or TRBV6-3 to TRBJ1-2; D possibly corresponds to TRBD1 (6 bases). CDR1 and CDR2 (germline): MNHEY, SVGEGT. V lost 6 bases and J lost 1, with 12 bases in between. This CDR3 has 14 residues. The CDR3 sequence: CASSEGQINYGYTF. Here the CDR3 DNA reads TGTGCCAGCAGCGAAGGACAGATTAACTATGGCTACACCTTC.

Notes on this clone: One end of the junction is discordant with germline, which a read error may explain. V gene TRBV5-6 combines with J gene TRBJ1-4, with 9 nucleotides matching TRBD1. The CDR3 is 16 residues long. CDR1 and CDR2 from the germline V gene are SGHDT and YYEEEE. The CDR3: CASSLGTGWAKEKLFF. In DNA form, the CDR3 reads TGTGCCAGCAGCCTCGGGACAGGGTGGGCTAAGGAAAAACTGTTTTTT.

The chain is built from TRBV7-2 and TRBJ1-4, with D tentatively TRBD1 (6 bases). The germline V gene has CDR1 SGHTA and CDR2 FQGNSA. Trimming removed 6 bases from V and 3 bases from J, with 14 bases in between. This CDR3 is built from 15 residues. The CDR3 is CASRSTGRANEKLFF. The CDR3 DNA follows: TGTGCCAGCAGGAGTACAGGGAGGGCTAATGAAAAACTGTTTTTT.

The CDR3 nucleotides are TGTGCCAGCTCGTCCACAGGGAACACTGAAGCTTTCTTT. Translating it yields CASSSTGNTEAFF. The chain carries TRBV18 and TRBJ1-1; TRBD1 is a possible D gene (5 bases). Germline-derived CDR1 and CDR2 are KGHSH and LQKENI. The CDR3 covers 13 residues. Trimming took 6 bases from V and 1 from J, leaving 9 bases between them.

This chain connects TRBV28 to TRBJ1-3; 8 bases align to TRBD1. The CDR3 covers 17 residues. The ends lost 5 bases at V and 3 bases at J; junction bases unmatched: 12. Germline assignment: CDR1 MDHEN and CDR2 SYDVKM. CDR3 sequence: CASSPSSTGAHGNTIYF. The CDR3 DNA reads as TGTGCCAGCAGTCCGTCCTCGACAGGGGCTCATGGAAACACCATATATTTT.

The chain has TRBV12-5 and TRBJ1-4; the D is unclear. CDR3 length: 14 amino acids. The V end lost 2 bases, the J end lost 8 bases, and 12 bases lay between the germline ends. CDR1 and CDR2 (germline): LGHNT, FRNRAP. The CDR3 DNA is TGTGCTAGTGGTTTGTTTGGCATAACAGAAAAACTGTTTTTT. This encodes CASGLFGITEKLFF.

This chain links TRBV7-2 with TRBJ1-2; D call uncertain. The V gene's germline CDR1 is SGHTA and CDR2 FQGNSA. The germline V and J ends were trimmed by 1 base and 0 bases, with 18 bases remaining between them. CDR3 length: 18 residues. In DNA form, the CDR3 reads TGTGCCAGCAGCTTAGTAGTCCTGGCGGGTCGAGCTAACTATGGCTACACCTTC. This gives the protein CASSLVVLAGRANYGYTF.

The genes are TRBV7-6 and TRBJ2-5; 8 nucleotides line up with TRBD1. CDR1 SGHVS and CDR2 FNYEAQ come from the germline V gene. This CDR3 is built from 16 residues. Losses at the gene ends were 5 bases for V and 5 bases for J; bases not matched to a gene: 13. For the CDR3, the DNA is TGTGCCAGCAGCCCGACTGTACCGACAGGGGTGGAGACCCAGTACTTC. It encodes CASSPTVPTGVETQYF. The whole variable domain, remainder taken from reference TRBV7-6 and TRBJ2-5, is GAGVSQSPRYKVTKRGQDVALRCDPISGHVSLYWYRQALGQGPEFLTYFNYEAQQDKSGLPNDRFSAERPEGSISTLTIQRTEQRDSAMYRCASSPTVPTGVETQYFGPGTRLLVL.

The chain recombines TRBV28 with TRBJ1-1; the match to TRBD1 covers 7 bases. The V gene's germline CDR1 is MDHEN and CDR2 SYDVKM. This CDR3 is built from 16 residues. J gave up 1 base and V 5 bases, and 10 bases lay outside the gene matches. In DNA form, the CDR3 reads TGTGCCAGCAGTGGGGACAGCCTTCTCAAGAACACTGAAGCTTTCTTT. This gives the protein CASSGDSLLKNTEAFF.

In its sample, this clone was seen a few times. The V and J genes are TRBV19 and TRBJ1-1; TRBD1 is a possible D gene (6 bases). V was clipped by 1 base and J by 6 bases, with 18 bases between them. Germline lookup yields CDR1 LNHDA and CDR2 SQIVND (reference sequence). The CDR3 sequence is 16 residues long. Here the CDR3 DNA reads TGTGCCAGTAGTATAGTGAGGGGCAGGGGTAGCGCTGAAGCTTTCTTT. It encodes CASSIVRGRGSAEAFF.

The chain couples TRBV3-1 (or the pseudogene TRBV3-2) to TRBJ2-3, with 14 positions matching TRBD2. Germline V gene lookup returns CDR1 LGHDT and CDR2 YNNKEL (reference sequence). CDR3 length: 17 residues. J lost 3 bases, V lost 4 bases, and 6 bases had no gene match. The CDR3 sequence: CASSRGLAGGGTDTQYF. CDR3 coding DNA: TGTGCCAGCAGCCGCGGACTAGCGGGGGGTGGAACAGATACGCAGTATTTT.

V and J are TRBV11-2 and TRBJ2-2; 8 nucleotides line up with TRBD1. This CDR3 has 19 amino acids. CDR1 is SGHAT and CDR2 is FQNNGV in the germline V gene. The V and J ends lost 6 bases and 0 bases, in that order; junction bases with no gene match: 15. The CDR3 here is CASRYNDWDRSTNTGELFF. CDR3 DNA: TGTGCCAGCAGGTATAACGATTGGGACAGGAGTACGAACACCGGGGAGCTGTTTTTT.

The chain has TRBV2 and TRBJ2-1; 10 bases fit TRBD2. The CDR3 runs 15 residues. Germline values: CDR1 SNHLY, CDR2 FYNNEI. V shed 6 bases, J shed 2 bases, and the junction held 4 bases outside the gene matches. CDR3 in DNA: TGTGCCAGCAGGGCAGCGGGGGGGCCCTACAATGAGCAGTTCTTC. Its protein is CASRAAGGPYNEQFF.

The rearrangement links TRBV14 to TRBJ2-6, with TRBD1 matching over 10 bases. The trim removed 2 bases at V and 4 bases at J, leaving 11 bases unmatched. The CDR3 contains 19 residues. Germline V lookup: CDR1 SGHDN, CDR2 FVKESK. DNA of the CDR3: TGTGCCAGCAGCCAACAGCCGGTGACAGGGGGCAGAGGGGCCAACGTCCTGACTTTC. It specifies CASSQQPVTGGRGANVLTF. Variable domain in full (rest from reference TRBV14 and TRBJ2-6): EAGVTQFPSHSVIEKGQTVTLRCDPISGHDNLYWYRRVMGKEIKFLLHFVKESKQDESGMPNNRFLAERTGGTYSTLKVQPAELEDSGVYFCASSQQPVTGGRGANVLTFGAGSRLTVL.

Turning to this clone: Other DNA variants within this sample encode the same CDR3. This rearrangement joins TRBV7-2 to TRBJ1-6, with 9 nucleotides matching TRBD1. CDR1 and CDR2 (germline): SGHTA, FQGNSA. V gave up 0 bases and J gave up 6 bases; unmatched junction bases: 3. This CDR3 has 16 residues. In DNA, the CDR3 is TGTGCCAGCAGCTTAGCGGGACAGGGCAGTAATTCACCCCTCCACTTT. Amino acid sequence: CASSLAGQGSNSPLHF. The entire variable domain, with the rest obtained from reference TRBV7-2 and TRBJ1-6, is as follows: GAGVSQSPSNKVTEKGKDVELRCDPISGHTALYWYRQSLGQGLEFLIYFQGNSAPDKSGLPSDRFSAERTGGSVSTLTIQRTQQEDSAVYLCASSLAGQGSNSPLHFGNGTRLTVT.

J is TRBJ1-5 and V is TRBV5-8; 7 bases map to TRBD1. From germline, CDR1 is SGHTS and CDR2 YDEGEE. V dropped 4 bases and J dropped 1; count of bases not matched to a gene: 8. The CDR3 runs 16 residues. CDR3 in DNA: TGTGCCAGCAGCGCAGACAGGGTTAGGAGCAATCAGCCCCAGCATTTT. This sequence encodes CASSADRVRSNQPQHF.

V usage is TRBV28 and J usage is TRBJ2-7; 8 bases agree with TRBD1. The V gene end was trimmed by 3 bases and the J gene end by 3 bases; junction bases not matched to a gene: 10. Germline V lookup: CDR1 MDHEN, CDR2 SYDVKM. This CDR3 spans 16 amino acids. The CDR3 loop is CASSFDRGPIFYEQYF. In nucleotides, the CDR3 is TGTGCCAGCAGTTTTGACAGGGGCCCAATCTTCTACGAGCAGTACTTC.

The chain combines TRBV9 with TRBJ1-2; the D is unclear. CDR1 is SGDLS, CDR2 YYNGEE, per germline. V shed 0 bases and J shed 8 bases, with 17 bases lying between them. This CDR3 has 15 amino acids. The CDR3 DNA reads as TGTGCCAGCAGCGTAGGACCCGGGAGTGGCGTGGGCTACACCTTC. Translated, it gives CASSVGPGSGVGYTF. The complete variable domain, with remaining parts taken from reference TRBV9 and TRBJ1-2, reads DSGVTQTPKHLITATGQRVTLRCSPRSGDLSVYWYQQSLDQGLQFLIQYYNGEERAKGNILERFSAQQFPDLHSELNLSSLELGDSALYFCASSVGPGSGVGYTFGSGTRLTVV.

The gene calls are TRBV28 and TRBJ1-2, with TRBD1 identical over 9 bases. V was pared by 7 bases and J by 3 bases, with 12 bases of the junction left unmatched. There are 16 residues in the CDR3. Germline V gene lookup returns CDR1 MDHEN and CDR2 SYDVKM. The CDR3 sequence is CASNGPWTGADYGYTF. In DNA, the CDR3 is TGTGCCAGCAACGGGCCCTGGACAGGGGCGGACTATGGCTACACCTTC.

The genes are TRBV19 and TRBJ2-3, with TRBD2 matching 9 bases. The CDR3 is made up of 14 amino acids. CDR1 is LNHDA, CDR2 SQIVND, per germline (reference sequence). J was trimmed by 1 base and V by 4 bases; bases with no gene match: 0. The CDR3 is CASSTSGGTDTQYF. For the CDR3, the DNA is TGTGCCAGTAGTACTAGCGGGGGCACAGATACGCAGTATTTT. Drawing the rest from reference TRBV19 and TRBJ2-3, the complete variable domain is DGGITQSPKYLFRKEGQNVTLSCEQNLNHDAMYWYRQDPGQGLRLIYYSQIVNDFQKGDIAEGYSVSREKKESFPLTVTSAQKNPTAFYLCASSTSGGTDTQYFGPGTRLTVL.

The DNA for the CDR3 is TGTGCCAGCAGCTTTATAGCGGGAGGGCAGGGCACAGATACGCAGTATTTT. Its translation is CASSFIAGGQGTDTQYF. The V call is TRBV11-2, the J call TRBJ2-3, with 11 positions matching TRBD2. Unmatched junction bases numbered 6, after V lost 3 bases and J lost 1 base. This CDR3 region has 17 residues. Germline lookup yields CDR1 SGHAT and CDR2 FQNNGV.